This T cell receptor (beta chain) came from a study of blood T cell repertoires in COVID-19. Study context: Whether acute or convalescent, the COVID-19 samples came from the United States, Italy and Spain. T cells, B-cell-depleted T cells, or PBMCs provided the cDNA or gDNA that served as material.

In the original workflow: Reference gene primer amplification in the assay estimated nucleated cell counts. The data were produced by immunoSEQ multiplex PCR, yet TCRdb's version contains in-frame clones alone and is incomplete. The D gene and trimming were derived from the DNA, and the V and J assignments and clone size from that table. The table includes under 200,000 clones, around 85% detected once. The TCR was taken from a man in his sixties with COVID-19, enrolled during active disease. Sequencing input: peripheral blood.

This CDR3 is CASILERRGNEKLFF. The CDR3 DNA sequence: TGTGCCAGCATCCTGGAGCGCAGGGGAAATGAAAAACTGTTTTTT. The chain joins TRBV5-8 to TRBJ1-4; D perhaps matches TRBD1 (6 bases). Germline values: CDR1 SGHTS, CDR2 YDEGEE. V lost 6 bases to trimming and J lost 5 bases, with 17 bases between them. The CDR3 loop spans 15 amino acids.